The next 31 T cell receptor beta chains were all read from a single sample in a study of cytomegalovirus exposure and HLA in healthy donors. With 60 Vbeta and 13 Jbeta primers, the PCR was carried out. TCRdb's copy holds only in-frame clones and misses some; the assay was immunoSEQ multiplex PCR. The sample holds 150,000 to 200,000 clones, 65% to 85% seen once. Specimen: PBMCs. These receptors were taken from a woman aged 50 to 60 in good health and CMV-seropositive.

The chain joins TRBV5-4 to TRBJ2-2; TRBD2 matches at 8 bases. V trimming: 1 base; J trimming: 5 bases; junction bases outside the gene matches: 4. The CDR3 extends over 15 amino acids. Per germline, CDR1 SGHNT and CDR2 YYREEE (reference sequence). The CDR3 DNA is TGTGCCAGCAGCTTGTGGTTAGCGGGGACCGGGGAGCTGTTTTTT. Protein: CASSLWLAGTGELFF.

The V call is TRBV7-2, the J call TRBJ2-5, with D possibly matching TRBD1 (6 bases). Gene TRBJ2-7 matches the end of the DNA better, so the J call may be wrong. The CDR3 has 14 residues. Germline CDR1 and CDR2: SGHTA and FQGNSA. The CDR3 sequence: CASSLGRGFDEQYF. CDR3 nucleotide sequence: TGTGCCAGCAGCTTAGGCAGGGGTTTTGACGAGCAGTACTTC.

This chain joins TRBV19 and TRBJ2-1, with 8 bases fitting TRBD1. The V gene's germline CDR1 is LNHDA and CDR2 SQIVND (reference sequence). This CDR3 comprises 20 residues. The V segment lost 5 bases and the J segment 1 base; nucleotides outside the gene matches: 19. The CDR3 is CASSPIAQAGTGSSYNEQFF. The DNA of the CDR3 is TGTGCCAGTAGTCCGATAGCCCAAGCCGGGACAGGTTCATCCTACAATGAGCAGTTCTTC. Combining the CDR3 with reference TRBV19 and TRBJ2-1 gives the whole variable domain DGGITQSPKYLFRKEGQNVTLSCEQNLNHDAMYWYRQDPGQGLRLIYYSQIVNDFQKGDIAEGYSVSREKKESFPLTVTSAQKNPTAFYLCASSPIAQAGTGSSYNEQFFGPGTRLTVL.

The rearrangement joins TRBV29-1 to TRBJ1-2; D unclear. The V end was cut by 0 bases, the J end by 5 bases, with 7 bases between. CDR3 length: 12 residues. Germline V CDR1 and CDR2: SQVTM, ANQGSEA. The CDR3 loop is CSVEDAGYGYTF. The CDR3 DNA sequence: TGCAGCGTTGAAGACGCGGGATATGGCTACACCTTC.

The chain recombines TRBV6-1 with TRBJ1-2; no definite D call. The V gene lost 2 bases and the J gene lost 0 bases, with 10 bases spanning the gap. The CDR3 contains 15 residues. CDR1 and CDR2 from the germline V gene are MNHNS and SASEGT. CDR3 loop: CASSEQSTTNYGYTF. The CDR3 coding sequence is TGTGCCAGCAGTGAACAATCCACTACTAACTATGGCTACACCTTC.

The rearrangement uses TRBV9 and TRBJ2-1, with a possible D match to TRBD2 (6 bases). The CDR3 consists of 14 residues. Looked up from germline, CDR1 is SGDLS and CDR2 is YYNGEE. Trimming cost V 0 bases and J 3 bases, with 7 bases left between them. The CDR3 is CASSVGGDYNEQFF. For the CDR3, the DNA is TGTGCCAGCAGCGTAGGGGGGGACTACAATGAGCAGTTCTTC.

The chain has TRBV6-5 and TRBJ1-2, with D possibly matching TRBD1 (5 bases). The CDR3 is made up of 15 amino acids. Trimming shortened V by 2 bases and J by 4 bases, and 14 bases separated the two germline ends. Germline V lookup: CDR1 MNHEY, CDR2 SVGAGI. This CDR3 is CASSYRLDSVYGYTF. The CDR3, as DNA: TGTGCCAGCAGTTACCGATTAGACAGTGTCTATGGCTACACCTTC.

The CDR3 DNA reads as TGCGCCAGCAGCCAAGTTGGGACTAGCGGGAGAGGAGGCAATGAGCAGTTCTTC. It encodes CASSQVGTSGRGGNEQFF. V gene TRBV4-3 combines with J gene TRBJ2-1; TRBD2 aligns across 14 bases. V gave up 1 base and J gave up 6 bases; unmatched junction bases: 8. From germline, CDR1 is LGHNA and CDR2 YSLEER. The CDR3 is 18 residues long.

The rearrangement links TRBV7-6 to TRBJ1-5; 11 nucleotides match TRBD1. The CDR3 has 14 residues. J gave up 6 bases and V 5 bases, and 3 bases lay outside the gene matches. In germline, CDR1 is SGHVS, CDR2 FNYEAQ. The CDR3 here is CASSPGQGVQPQHF. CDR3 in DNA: TGTGCCAGCAGCCCGGGACAGGGGGTTCAGCCCCAGCATTTT.

Here the CDR3 reads CASTSRKAYEQYF. CDR3 nucleotides: TGTGCCAGCACGTCGAGGAAGGCCTACGAGCAGTACTTC. The chain combines TRBV7-9 with TRBJ2-7; D not certain. This CDR3 region has 13 residues. With 7 bases removed from V and 2 bases from J, the gap between germline ends came to 12 bases. Germline V lookup: CDR1 SEHNR, CDR2 FQNEAQ (reference sequence).

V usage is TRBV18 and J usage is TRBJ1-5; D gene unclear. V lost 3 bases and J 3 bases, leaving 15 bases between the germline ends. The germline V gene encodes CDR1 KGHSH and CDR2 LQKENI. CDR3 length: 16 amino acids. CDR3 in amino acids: CASSPGSLSPNQPQHF. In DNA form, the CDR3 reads TGTGCCAGCTCACCCGGGTCCCTATCCCCCAATCAGCCCCAGCATTTT. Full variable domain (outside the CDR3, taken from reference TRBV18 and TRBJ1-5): NAGVMQNPRHLVRRRGQEARLRCSPMKGHSHVYWYRQLPEEGLKFMVYLQKENIIDESGMPKERFSAEFPKEGPSILRIQQVVRGDSAAYFCASSPGSLSPNQPQHFGDGTRLSIL.

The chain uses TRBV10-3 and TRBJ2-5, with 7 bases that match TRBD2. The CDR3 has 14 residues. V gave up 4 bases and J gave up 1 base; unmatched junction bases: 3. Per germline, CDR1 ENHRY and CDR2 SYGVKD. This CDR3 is CAISVGGGQETQYF. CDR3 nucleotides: TGTGCCATCAGTGTTGGGGGGGGCCAAGAGACCCAGTACTTC.

CDR3 amino acids: CAWSTLGQSSYNEQFF. CDR3 nucleotides: TGTGCCTGGAGCACCTTAGGACAGAGCTCCTACAATGAGCAGTTCTTC. The gene calls are TRBV30 and TRBJ2-1; D possibly corresponds to TRBD1 (6 bases). This CDR3 spans 16 amino acids. From germline, CDR1 is GTSNPN and CDR2 SVGIG (reference sequence). V lost 3 bases, J lost 0 bases, and 15 bases lay in between.

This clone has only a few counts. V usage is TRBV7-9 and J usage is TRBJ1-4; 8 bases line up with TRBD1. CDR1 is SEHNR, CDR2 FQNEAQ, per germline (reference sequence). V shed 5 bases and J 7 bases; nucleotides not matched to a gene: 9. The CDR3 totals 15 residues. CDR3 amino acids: CASSRQGPHLEKLFF. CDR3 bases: TGTGCCAGCAGCCGACAGGGGCCGCACCTTGAAAAACTGTTTTTT.

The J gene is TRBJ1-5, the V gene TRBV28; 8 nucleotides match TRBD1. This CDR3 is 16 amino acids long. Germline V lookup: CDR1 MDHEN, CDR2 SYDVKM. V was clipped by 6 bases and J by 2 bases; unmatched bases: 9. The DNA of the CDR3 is TGTGCCAGCAGCCACACACGGGGACAGGGCAATCAGCCCCAGCATTTT. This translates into CASSHTRGQGNQPQHF.

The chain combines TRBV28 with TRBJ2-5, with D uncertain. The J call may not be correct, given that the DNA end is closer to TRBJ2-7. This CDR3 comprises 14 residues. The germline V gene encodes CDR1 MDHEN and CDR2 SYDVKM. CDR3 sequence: CASSDTMQIYEQYF. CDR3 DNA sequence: TGTGCCAGCAGTGACACCATGCAGATCTACGAGCAGTACTTC.

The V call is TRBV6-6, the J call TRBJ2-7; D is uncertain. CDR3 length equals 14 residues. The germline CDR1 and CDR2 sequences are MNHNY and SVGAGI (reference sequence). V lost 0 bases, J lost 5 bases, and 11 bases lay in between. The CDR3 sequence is CASSYSMGLDEQYF. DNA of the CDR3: TGTGCCAGCAGTTACTCGATGGGCCTGGACGAGCAGTACTTC.

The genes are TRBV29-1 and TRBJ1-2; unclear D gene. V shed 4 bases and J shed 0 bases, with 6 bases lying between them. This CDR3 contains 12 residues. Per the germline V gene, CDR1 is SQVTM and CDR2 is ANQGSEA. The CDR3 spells CSVAGANYGYTF. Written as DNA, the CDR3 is TGCAGCGTTGCGGGAGCTAACTATGGCTACACCTTC.

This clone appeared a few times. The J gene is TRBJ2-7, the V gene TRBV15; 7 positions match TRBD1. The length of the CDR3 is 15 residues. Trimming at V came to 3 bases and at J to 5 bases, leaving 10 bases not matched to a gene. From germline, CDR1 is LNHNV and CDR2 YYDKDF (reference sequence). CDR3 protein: CATSRKGAILNEQYF. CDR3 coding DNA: TGTGCCACCAGCAGGAAGGGGGCTATTCTCAACGAGCAGTACTTC.

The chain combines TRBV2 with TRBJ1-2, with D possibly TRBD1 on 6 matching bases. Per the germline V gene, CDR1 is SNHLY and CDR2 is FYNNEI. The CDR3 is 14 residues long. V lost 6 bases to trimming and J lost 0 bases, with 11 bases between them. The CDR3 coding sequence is TGTGCCAGCAGAAAGGGGGGGGCTAACTATGGCTACACCTTC. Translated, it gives CASRKGGANYGYTF.

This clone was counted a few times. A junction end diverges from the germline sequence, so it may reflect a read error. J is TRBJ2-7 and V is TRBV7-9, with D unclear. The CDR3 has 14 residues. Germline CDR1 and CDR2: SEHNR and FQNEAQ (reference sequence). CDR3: CSSSLDLSPHEQYF. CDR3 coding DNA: TGTTCCAGCAGCTTAGACCTGAGCCCCCACGAGCAGTACTTC.

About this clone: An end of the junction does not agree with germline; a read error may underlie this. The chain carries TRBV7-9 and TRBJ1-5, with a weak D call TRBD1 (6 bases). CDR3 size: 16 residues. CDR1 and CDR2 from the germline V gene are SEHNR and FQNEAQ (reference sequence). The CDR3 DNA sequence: TGTTCCAGCAGCTATGGGGCAGGGGCCAGCAATCAGCCCCAGCATTTT. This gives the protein CSSSYGAGASNQPQHF.

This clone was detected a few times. In DNA form, the CDR3 reads TGTGCCAGCAGTGAAGGGGCCCAGGGTGGGACCCAGTACTTC. The encoded protein is CASSEGAQGGTQYF. This chain uses TRBV2 with TRBJ2-5; D is possibly TRBD1 (5 bases). There are 14 residues in the CDR3. V gave up 1 base and J gave up 7 bases, with 13 bases separating them. Looked up from germline, CDR1 is SNHLY and CDR2 is FYNNEI.

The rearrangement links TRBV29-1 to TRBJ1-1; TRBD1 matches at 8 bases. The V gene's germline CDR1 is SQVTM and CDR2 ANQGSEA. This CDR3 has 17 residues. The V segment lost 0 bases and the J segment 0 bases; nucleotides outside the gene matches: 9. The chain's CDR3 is CSVEDRTGIFMNTEAFF. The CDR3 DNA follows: TGCAGCGTTGAAGATAGGACAGGGATCTTCATGAACACTGAAGCTTTCTTT.

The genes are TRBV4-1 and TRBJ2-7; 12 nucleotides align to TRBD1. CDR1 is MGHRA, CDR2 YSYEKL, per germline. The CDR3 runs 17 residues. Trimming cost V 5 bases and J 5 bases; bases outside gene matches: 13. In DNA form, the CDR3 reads TGCGCCAGCAGCTCCCTGCTGGGGACAGGGGGCATCAACGAGCAGTACTTC. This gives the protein CASSSLLGTGGINEQYF.

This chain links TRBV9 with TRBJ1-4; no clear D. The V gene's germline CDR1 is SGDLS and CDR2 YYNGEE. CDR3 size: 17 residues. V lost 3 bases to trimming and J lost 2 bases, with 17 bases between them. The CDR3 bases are TGTGCCAGCAGCGCCCCCGTGGGTGACAAGACTAATGAAAAACTGTTTTTT. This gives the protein CASSAPVGDKTNEKLFF.

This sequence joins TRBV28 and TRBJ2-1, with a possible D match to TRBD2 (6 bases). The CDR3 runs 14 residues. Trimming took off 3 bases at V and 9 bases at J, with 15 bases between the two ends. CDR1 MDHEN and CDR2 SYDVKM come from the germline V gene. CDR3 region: CASSLSGDYGEQFF. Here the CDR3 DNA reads TGTGCCAGCAGTTTGTCGGGGGATTATGGTGAGCAGTTCTTC.

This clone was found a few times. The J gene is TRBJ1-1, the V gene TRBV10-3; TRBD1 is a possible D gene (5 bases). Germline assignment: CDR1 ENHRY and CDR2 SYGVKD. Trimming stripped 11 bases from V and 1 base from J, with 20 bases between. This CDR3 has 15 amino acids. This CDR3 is CASQGQGLGNTEAFF. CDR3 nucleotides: TGTGCCTCCCAAGGGCAGGGTTTAGGGAACACTGAAGCTTTCTTT.

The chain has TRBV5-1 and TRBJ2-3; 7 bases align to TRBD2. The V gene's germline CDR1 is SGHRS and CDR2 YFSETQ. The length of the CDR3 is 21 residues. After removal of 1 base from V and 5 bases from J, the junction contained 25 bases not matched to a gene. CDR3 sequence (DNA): TGCGCCAGCAGCTTGCTCTGGGACCGCCGCGGGAGAAACAAAGGGGTAGATACGCAGTATTTT. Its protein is CASSLLWDRRGRNKGVDTQYF.

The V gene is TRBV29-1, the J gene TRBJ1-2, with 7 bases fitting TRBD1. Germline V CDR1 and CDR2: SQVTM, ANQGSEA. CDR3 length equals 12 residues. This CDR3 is CSGDSSNYGYTF. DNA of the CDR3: TGCAGTGGGGACAGTTCTAACTATGGCTACACCTTC.

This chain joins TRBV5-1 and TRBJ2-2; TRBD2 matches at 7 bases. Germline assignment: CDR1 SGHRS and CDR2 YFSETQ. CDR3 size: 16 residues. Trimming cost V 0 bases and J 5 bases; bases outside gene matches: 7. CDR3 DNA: TGCGCCAGCAGCTTGGAGGGTAGCGGGCCTACCGGGGAGCTGTTTTTT. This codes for CASSLEGSGPTGELFF.